The 30 T cell receptor beta chains in this list originate from one sample, sequenced in a study of blood T cell repertoires in COVID-19. The data were produced by immunoSEQ multiplex PCR, yet TCRdb's version contains in-frame clones alone and is incomplete. The table lists roughly 230,000 clones, around four fifths of them singletons. The sample consisted of peripheral blood. The origin of the receptors is a man between 40 and 49 years old with active or convalescent COVID-19.

V and J are TRBV7-2 and TRBJ2-7; D remains unclear. The CDR3 has 12 residues. Trimming cost V 4 bases and J 4 bases, with 8 bases left between them. Germline V gives CDR1 SGHTA, CDR2 FQGNSA. CDR3 in amino acids: CASSSPAYEQYF. Here the CDR3 DNA reads TGTGCCAGCAGCTCCCCTGCGTACGAGCAGTACTTC.

This chain uses TRBV6-5 with TRBJ2-7; D is possibly TRBD2 (5 bases). CDR1 and CDR2 (germline): MNHEY, SVGAGI. This CDR3 is built from 13 residues. Trimming took off 5 bases at V and 4 bases at J, with 12 bases between the two ends. The CDR3 here is CASSSGGIYEQYF. The DNA for the CDR3 is TGTGCCAGCAGTAGCGGCGGTATTTACGAGCAGTACTTC.

This sequence joins TRBV7-2 and TRBJ2-1, with TRBD2 identical over 15 bases. V was pared by 4 bases and J by 7 bases, with 5 bases of the junction left unmatched. The CDR3 has 16 amino acids. The germline V gene has CDR1 SGHTA and CDR2 FQGNSA. CDR3 region: CASSSGLAGGRNEQFF. CDR3 bases: TGTGCCAGCAGCTCGGGACTAGCGGGGGGTCGTAATGAGCAGTTCTTC.

The V call is TRBV5-1, the J call TRBJ2-7; 7 nucleotides align to TRBD1. Trimming removed 0 bases from V and 1 base from J; junction bases left unmatched: 7. Germline V gives CDR1 SGHRS, CDR2 YFSETQ. CDR3 length equals 16 residues. The CDR3 DNA reads TGCGCCAGCAGCTTGGGACCGGGACAGTTGTCCTACGAGCAGTACTTC. This encodes CASSLGPGQLSYEQYF.

The chain links TRBV20-1 to TRBJ2-5, with 9 bases aligning to TRBD1. The CDR3 totals 17 residues. V was pared by 3 bases and J by 5 bases, with 16 bases of the junction left unmatched. Germline lookup yields CDR1 DFQATT and CDR2 SNEGSKA (reference sequence). CDR3 DNA sequence: TGCAGTGCTAGTTCATCAAGGACAGGGGCGCACGTGGAGACCCAGTACTTC. Translating gives CSASSSRTGAHVETQYF.

The chain couples TRBV19 to TRBJ1-1; no reliable D call. The CDR3 extends over 13 amino acids. Trimming pared 2 bases from V and 4 bases from J, leaving 8 bases between. Germline V gene sequence: CDR1 LNHDA, CDR2 SQIVND (reference sequence). The CDR3: CASSILRGTEAFF. CDR3 DNA: TGTGCCAGTAGTATACTTCGGGGCACTGAAGCTTTCTTT. Variable domain in full (rest from reference TRBV19 and TRBJ1-1): DGGITQSPKYLFRKEGQNVTLSCEQNLNHDAMYWYRQDPGQGLRLIYYSQIVNDFQKGDIAEGYSVSREKKESFPLTVTSAQKNPTAFYLCASSILRGTEAFFGQGTRLTVV.

J is TRBJ1-6 and V is TRBV6-5; possibly TRBD1 for D (5 bases). The germline gives CDR1 MNHEY, CDR2 SVGAGI. This CDR3 spans 15 amino acids. V lost 0 bases, J lost 13 bases, and 16 bases lay in between. In DNA, the CDR3 is TGTGCCAGCAGTTACTCAAGTGGGGCCCCGACTCCCCTCCACTTT. Residues: CASSYSSGAPTPLHF.

Comments on this clone: This specimen includes other DNA sequences encoding the same CDR3. The J gene is TRBJ1-2, the V gene TRBV28, with D uncertain. The CDR3 is 12 amino acids. V was trimmed by 5 bases and J by 8 bases, leaving 12 bases between them. In germline, CDR1 is MDHEN, CDR2 SYDVKM. The CDR3: CASSLLEGGYTF. Here the CDR3 DNA reads TGTGCCAGCAGTCTCCTGGAGGGAGGCTACACCTTC.

The chain links TRBV5-4 to TRBJ2-6; TRBD1 is a possible D gene (5 bases). This CDR3 has 15 residues. V shed 4 bases and J shed 2 bases, with 10 bases lying between them. Germline V gene sequence: CDR1 SGHNT, CDR2 YYREEE (reference sequence). CDR3 sequence: CASSGQGTGANVLTF. The DNA for the CDR3 is TGTGCCAGCAGCGGGCAGGGTACTGGGGCCAACGTCCTGACTTTC.

The rearrangement uses TRBV12-5 and TRBJ2-1; D is perhaps TRBD1 (5 bases). Germline-derived CDR1 and CDR2 are LGHNT and FRNRAP. The germline V and J ends were trimmed by 4 bases and 7 bases, with 17 bases remaining between them. CDR3 length equals 15 residues. The chain's CDR3 is CASGSPARSGNEQFF. DNA of the CDR3: TGTGCTAGTGGTTCCCCGGCACGGTCAGGGAATGAGCAGTTCTTC.

The chain couples TRBV10-3 to TRBJ2-1; 12 nucleotides match TRBD2. CDR1 ENHRY and CDR2 SYGVKD come from the germline V gene. The CDR3 totals 14 residues. The trim removed 6 bases at V and 8 bases at J, leaving 5 bases unmatched. CDR3 protein: CAISPSGRAYEQFF. The CDR3 bases are TGTGCCATCAGCCCTAGCGGGAGGGCCTATGAGCAGTTCTTC.

The rearrangement uses TRBV6-2 or TRBV6-3 and TRBJ1-2; tentatively, D is TRBD1 (6 bases). CDR3 length: 16 amino acids. Germline-derived CDR1 and CDR2 are MNHEY and SVGEGT. The V gene lost 5 bases and the J gene lost 3 bases, with 19 bases spanning the gap. As DNA, the CDR3 is TGTGCCAGCAGTGCCCCAACCAAACAGGGCTACTATGGCTACACCTTC. Protein sequence: CASSAPTKQGYYGYTF.

The CDR3 spells CAWSAGGNEQYF. CDR3 bases: TGTGCCTGGAGTGCGGGAGGGAACGAGCAGTACTTC. V is TRBV30 and J is TRBJ2-7; TRBD2 aligns across 8 bases. The CDR3 spans 12 residues. Trimming removed 1 base from V and 5 bases from J; junction bases left unmatched: 1. Per the germline V gene, CDR1 is GTSNPN and CDR2 is SVGIG (reference sequence).

This clone showed up just a few times. The CDR3, as DNA: TGTGCCAGCAGCTCCCAATGGGGGGTAGGAACTGAAGCTTTCTTT. Protein: CASSSQWGVGTEAFF. The chain uses TRBV7-2 and TRBJ1-1; tentatively, D is TRBD1 (5 bases). V lost 4 bases, J lost 5 bases, and 17 bases lay in between. The CDR3 runs 15 residues. Per the germline V gene, CDR1 is SGHTA and CDR2 is FQGNSA.

The V call is TRBV6-2 or TRBV6-3, the J call TRBJ1-2; possible D gene TRBD1, 6 bases. Germline V gene lookup returns CDR1 MNHEY and CDR2 SVGEGT. This CDR3 contains 15 residues. V was trimmed by 2 bases and J by 4 bases, leaving 14 bases between them. Here the CDR3 reads CASSYERGNFYGYTF. The DNA for the CDR3 is TGTGCCAGCAGTTACGAAAGGGGGAATTTCTATGGCTACACCTTC.

This CDR3 reads CASSAQRGSGANVLTF. The DNA for the CDR3 is TGTGCCAGCAGCGCCCAGCGGGGGTCTGGGGCCAACGTCCTGACTTTC. This chain uses TRBV7-2 with TRBJ2-6, with 8 nucleotides matching TRBD2. Looked up from germline, CDR1 is SGHTA and CDR2 is FQGNSA. This CDR3 spans 16 amino acids. J lost 1 base, V lost 5 bases, and 4 bases had no gene match. The variable domain in full, with the rest retrieved from reference TRBV7-2 and TRBJ2-6, is GAGVSQSPSNKVTEKGKDVELRCDPISGHTALYWYRQSLGQGLEFLIYFQGNSAPDKSGLPSDRFSAERTGGSVSTLTIQRTQQEDSAVYLCASSAQRGSGANVLTFGAGSRLTVL.

This clone was counted between two and nine times. The chain recombines TRBV6-2 or TRBV6-3 with TRBJ1-5, with D possibly TRBD1 on 6 matching bases. Germline lookup yields CDR1 MNHEY and CDR2 SVGEGT. CDR3 length: 14 amino acids. V dropped 4 bases and J dropped 7 bases, with 14 bases sitting between them. CDR3 in amino acids: CASSFNQGKQPQHF. CDR3 nucleotides: TGTGCCAGCAGTTTTAACCAGGGGAAACAGCCCCAGCATTTT.

This chain joins TRBV6-2 or TRBV6-3 and TRBJ2-5; D might be TRBD2 (6 bases). CDR1 and CDR2 from the germline V gene are MNHEY and SVGEGT. CDR3 length: 16 residues. Trimming took 6 bases from V and 2 from J, leaving 19 bases between them. CDR3 DNA sequence: TGTGCCAGCAGCCCTTGGGAGGCGGGAAGGCAAGAGACCCAGTACTTC. Translation gives CASSPWEAGRQETQYF.

The chain links TRBV2 to TRBJ2-1, with D possibly being TRBD2 (6 bases). Germline-derived CDR1 and CDR2 are SNHLY and FYNNEI. V lost 2 bases and J 13 bases, leaving 12 bases between the germline ends. The CDR3 contains 12 residues. Written as DNA, the CDR3 is TGTGCCAGCAGTGAATTGGTGACTAGTCAGTTCTTC. As protein: CASSELVTSQFF.

This clone was detected a few times. The chain is built from TRBV7-2 and TRBJ2-7; D possibly corresponds to TRBD2 (6 bases). In germline, CDR1 is SGHTA, CDR2 FQGNSA. The CDR3 length is 14 residues. V dropped 5 bases and J dropped 5 bases, with 16 bases sitting between them. The CDR3 region has the DNA TGTGCCAGCAGCGCCGTGGGGAGGCTTCACGAGCAGTACTTC. Translated, it gives CASSAVGRLHEQYF.

The chain joins TRBV7-2 to TRBJ2-7, with D hard to call. The CDR3 consists of 13 residues. Trimming took 7 bases from V and 3 from J, leaving 13 bases between them. Germline V gene sequence: CDR1 SGHTA, CDR2 FQGNSA. CDR3 sequence reads: CASKKVALYEQYF. The CDR3 region has the DNA TGTGCCAGCAAAAAAGTCGCGCTCTACGAGCAGTACTTC.

The CDR3, as DNA: TGTGCCAGTAGTATTAAGTCCCCGGGCACCGGGGAGCTGTTTTTT. Residues: CASSIKSPGTGELFF. The V gene is TRBV19, the J gene TRBJ2-2, with D unclear. CDR1 and CDR2 (germline): LNHDA, SQIVND (reference sequence). The CDR3 totals 15 residues. V lost 3 bases to trimming and J lost 4 bases, with 12 bases between them.

J is TRBJ2-3 and V is TRBV18, with 10 bases fitting TRBD2. Looked up from germline, CDR1 is KGHSH and CDR2 is LQKENI. This CDR3 contains 15 residues. The ends lost 3 bases at V and 7 bases at J; junction bases unmatched: 7. Here the CDR3 DNA reads TGTGCCAGCTCACCTCCTAGCGGGAGCGAAAATACGCAGTATTTT. Its protein is CASSPPSGSENTQYF.

This clone was detected only a few times. The chain couples TRBV10-2 to TRBJ1-5, with D tentatively TRBD1 (6 bases). V was cut by 3 bases and J by 8 bases, with 11 bases left in between. Germline V lookup: CDR1 WSHSY, CDR2 SAAADI. The CDR3 has 13 residues. DNA for the CDR3: TGCGCCAGCAGTGAAGGGACAAGAGAGCCCCAGCATTTT. Its translation: CASSEGTREPQHF.

This chain links TRBV9 with TRBJ2-1; perhaps TRBD2 as D (6 bases). CDR3 length equals 14 residues. The germline V gene encodes CDR1 SGDLS and CDR2 YYNGEE. The V end lost 3 bases, the J end lost 4 bases, and 11 bases lay between the germline ends. The CDR3 DNA reads as TGTGCCAGCAGCGCCCGGGACTTGTACAATGAGCAGTTCTTC. The encoded protein is CASSARDLYNEQFF.

This clone was counted a few times. This rearrangement joins TRBV28 to TRBJ2-2; D might be TRBD2 (5 bases). The CDR3 is 15 residues long. Trimming left V 6 bases short and J 5 bases short, with 16 bases between. Germline loops: CDR1 MDHEN, CDR2 SYDVKM. The CDR3 nucleotides read TGTGCCAGCAGCTCTCCCCAAACTAGGACCGGGGAGCTGTTTTTT. Translating it yields CASSSPQTRTGELFF.

The chain has TRBV6-5 and TRBJ1-1; D is possibly TRBD1 (5 bases). The germline CDR1 and CDR2 sequences are MNHEY and SVGAGI. The CDR3 runs 14 residues. V lost 2 bases, J lost 7 bases, and 14 bases lay in between. Here the CDR3 reads CASSYGRASVEAFF. The DNA for the CDR3 is TGTGCCAGCAGTTACGGCAGGGCTTCTGTTGAAGCTTTCTTT.

Here the CDR3 reads CASSPDGLAKNIQYF. CDR3 DNA sequence: TGTGCCAGCAGTCCGGACGGACTAGCCAAAAACATTCAGTACTTC. This chain links TRBV6-2 or TRBV6-3 with TRBJ2-4; maybe TRBD2 (5 bases). V lost 5 bases, J lost 0 bases, and 11 bases lay in between. The CDR3 length is 15 residues. Germline V gives CDR1 MNHEY, CDR2 SVGEGT.

This chain connects TRBV10-3 to TRBJ2-3; 7 nucleotides line up with TRBD2. The CDR3 has 15 residues. CDR1 is ENHRY, CDR2 SYGVKD, per germline. V trimming: 3 bases; J trimming: 8 bases; junction bases outside the gene matches: 11. The CDR3 DNA is TGTGCCATCAGTGATTTGGGGGAGGGCGAAGGTACGCAGTATTTT. Translation gives CAISDLGEGEGTQYF.

The chain joins TRBV6-5 to TRBJ1-2, with 9 bases matching TRBD1. Unmatched junction bases numbered 12, after V lost 6 bases and J lost 7 bases. The germline CDR1 and CDR2 sequences are MNHEY and SVGAGI. The CDR3 spans 15 residues. The CDR3 region is CASRQTGTGSGGYTF. The CDR3 bases are TGTGCCAGCAGACAGACCGGGACAGGGTCGGGTGGCTACACCTTC.